The 32 T cell receptor beta chains below all came from one sample that was sequenced in a study of OX40 agonist ivuxolimab in advanced cancers. The protocol used for the library was the immunoSEQ multiplex PCR assay. TCRdb mirrors the immuneACCESS table, restricted to in-frame sequences. Some clones are absent from its copies; in checked studies, under half trace to an unresolved V gene, and the reason for the others is unknown. Within this sample are 98,000 or so clones, with approximately 91% of them counted one time only. Over 0.65% of the sample rests with the top ten. Sequenced material: CD4+ or CD8+ T cells sorted from blood, taken in a trial of the OX40 agonist ivuxolimab. The receptors shown here come from an adult with an advanced solid tumor such as melanoma, head and neck, liver or kidney cancer.

The chain's CDR3 is CASYTGIWTDTQYF. CDR3 coding DNA: TGTGCCAGCTATACAGGTATATGGACAGATACGCAGTATTTT. V is TRBV18 and J is TRBJ2-3, with D tentatively TRBD1 (5 bases). V dropped 7 bases and J dropped 3 bases, with 14 bases sitting between them. The CDR3 loop spans 14 amino acids. The germline V gene has CDR1 KGHSH and CDR2 LQKENI. Variable domain in full (rest from reference TRBV18 and TRBJ2-3): NAGVMQNPRHLVRRRGQEARLRCSPMKGHSHVYWYRQLPEEGLKFMVYLQKENIIDESGMPKERFSAEFPKEGPSILRIQQVVRGDSAAYFCASYTGIWTDTQYFGPGTRLTVL.

The V gene is TRBV4-1, the J gene TRBJ2-1, with 13 nucleotides matching TRBD2. CDR3 size: 18 residues. Germline V gene data show CDR1 as MGHRA and CDR2 as YSYEKL. The J segment lost 7 bases and the V segment lost 4 bases, leaving 13 bases of the junction unmatched. CDR3 DNA sequence: TGCGCCAGCAGCCGCGGCCCGACTGGACTAGCGGGAGATAATGAGCAGTTCTTC. This gives the protein CASSRGPTGLAGDNEQFF.

This clone was observed once. The chain has TRBV6-1 and TRBJ1-5; D call uncertain. The ends were cut back, 0 bases at V and 9 bases at J, with 12 bases in the middle. The CDR3 totals 14 residues. The germline V gene has CDR1 MNHNS and CDR2 SASEGT. CDR3 coding DNA: TGTGCCAGCAGTGAAGCCGACCTCTATCGGCCCCAGCATTTT. Translating it yields CASSEADLYRPQHF.

The chain uses TRBV10-2 and TRBJ1-1; D remains ambiguous. The ends were cut back, 8 bases at V and 1 base at J, with 8 bases in the middle. CDR1 and CDR2 (germline): WSHSY, SAAADI. CDR3 length equals 12 residues. Written as DNA, the CDR3 is TGCGCCAGCCGGCCAGAGAACACTGAAGCTTTCTTT. It encodes CASRPENTEAFF.

This chain uses TRBV2 with TRBJ2-7; TRBD1 aligns across 8 bases. CDR1 and CDR2 from the germline V gene are SNHLY and FYNNEI. The V and J ends lost 5 bases and 0 bases, in that order; junction bases with no gene match: 3. The CDR3 has 14 residues. This CDR3 is CASSFTGGSYEQYV. The DNA of the CDR3 is TGTGCCAGCAGTTTTACAGGGGGCTCCTACGAGCAGTACGTC.

V and J are TRBV19 and TRBJ1-5; D is possibly TRBD1 (6 bases). Between the trimmed V and J ends, which lost 4 bases and 3 bases, there was a span of 19 bases. Germline-derived CDR1 and CDR2 are LNHDA and SQIVND (reference sequence). The length of the CDR3 is 17 residues. Written as DNA, the CDR3 is TGTGCCAGTAGTACCTCGAGGGGGGGCACGGACAATCAGCCCCAGCATTTT. This sequence encodes CASSTSRGGTDNQPQHF. Full variable domain (remainder filled in from reference TRBV19 and TRBJ1-5): DGGITQSPKYLFRKEGQNVTLSCEQNLNHDAMYWYRQDPGQGLRLIYYSQIVNDFQKGDIAEGYSVSREKKESFPLTVTSAQKNPTAFYLCASSTSRGGTDNQPQHFGDGTRLSIL.

This clone was detected only a few times. The gene calls are TRBV4-1 and TRBJ2-2; TRBD2 matches at 8 bases. The germline CDR1 and CDR2 sequences are MGHRA and YSYEKL. With V trimmed by 2 bases and J by 1 base, 6 bases remained unmatched. This CDR3 is 17 amino acids long. CDR3 nucleotide sequence: TGCGCCAGCAGCCAACTTATAGCGGGAATGAACACCGGGGAGCTGTTTTTT. It codes for CASSQLIAGMNTGELFF.

The chain uses TRBV2 and TRBJ2-1; D remains ambiguous. This CDR3 comprises 11 residues. Germline CDR1 SNHLY, CDR2 FYNNEI. Trimming cost V 10 bases and J 6 bases, with 10 bases left between them. CDR3 in DNA: TGTGCCACAACCCCCGGCAATGAGCAGTTCTTC. Translation gives CATTPGNEQFF.

In regard to this clone: A much bigger clone sits one base away, suggesting this may be a read error. This chain uses TRBV7-3 with TRBJ2-1; the match to TRBD2 covers 15 bases. Germline CDR1 and CDR2: SGHTA and FQGTGA. The V segment lost 4 bases and the J segment 7 bases; nucleotides outside the gene matches: 2. The CDR3 is 15 residues long. CDR3 nucleotides: TGTGCCAGCAGCTCCGGACTAGCGGGAGGGAATGAGCAGTTCTTC. Protein product: CASSSGLAGGNEQFF.

This chain joins TRBV5-1 and TRBJ1-6; no clear D. The V and J ends lost 2 bases and 7 bases respectively, with 7 bases between them. CDR3 length equals 13 residues. In germline, CDR1 is SGHRS, CDR2 YFSETQ. This CDR3 reads CASSFSENSPLHF. CDR3 nucleotides: TGCGCCAGCAGCTTTTCTGAGAATTCACCCCTCCACTTT.

The CDR3 nucleotides read TGCGCCAGCAGCTTGGGGCCAGGGACACAACCTGGGGGGGCCAACGTCCTGACTTTC. Translating it yields CASSLGPGTQPGGANVLTF. This chain joins TRBV5-1 and TRBJ2-6; possibly TRBD1 for D (6 bases). The V gene lost 0 bases and the J gene lost 4 bases, with 20 bases spanning the gap. Per germline, CDR1 SGHRS and CDR2 YFSETQ. The CDR3 covers 19 residues.

The sample holds one count of this clone. The chain joins TRBV5-8 to TRBJ2-1; the D is unclear. V lost 0 bases, J lost 2 bases, and 12 bases lay in between. This CDR3 comprises 16 residues. Germline V gene sequence: CDR1 SGHTS, CDR2 YDEGEE. CDR3 DNA: TGTGCCAGCAGCTTGGTCAGTCCTTTACCCTACAATGAGCAGTTCTTC. Protein sequence: CASSLVSPLPYNEQFF.

J is TRBJ2-7 and V is TRBV11-3; 7 positions agree with TRBD1. CDR3 size: 14 residues. Germline V CDR1 and CDR2: SGHNT, YENEEA. V lost 5 bases, J lost 2 bases, and 6 bases stayed unmatched. Written as DNA, the CDR3 is TGTGCCAGCAGCCCGGGACAGATTACCTACGAGCAGTACTTC. As protein: CASSPGQITYEQYF. The full variable domain, its missing parts supplied by reference TRBV11-3 and TRBJ2-7, is EAGVVQSPRYKIIEKKQPVAFWCNPISGHNTLYWYLQNLGQGPELLIRYENEEAVDDSQLPKDRFSAERLKGVDSTLKIQPAELGDSAVYLCASSPGQITYEQYFGPGTRLTVT.

The rearrangement joins TRBV18 to TRBJ2-1, with 7 nucleotides matching TRBD2. CDR3 size: 15 residues. Germline V lookup: CDR1 KGHSH, CDR2 LQKENI. Trimming removed 3 bases from V and 3 bases from J; junction bases left unmatched: 5. Written as DNA, the CDR3 is TGTGCCAGCTCACCCGGGGCGGGAGACTACAATGAGCAGTTCTTC. Translation: CASSPGAGDYNEQFF.

The J gene is TRBJ2-3, the V gene TRBV18; D call uncertain. CDR1 is KGHSH, CDR2 LQKENI, per germline. Trimming removed 8 bases at V and 5 bases at J, with 20 bases between. This CDR3 spans 15 amino acids. CDR3 DNA sequence: TGTGCCAGCCAAAGGACGGACGGCACCAGAGATACGCAGTATTTT. Its protein is CASQRTDGTRDTQYF.

This chain uses TRBV7-3 with TRBJ2-2, with TRBD2 matching 15 bases. V gave up 3 bases and J gave up 7 bases; unmatched junction bases: 9. CDR1 is SGHTA, CDR2 FQGTGA, per germline. The CDR3 length is 18 residues. Written as DNA, the CDR3 is TGTGCCAGCAGCTTGCAGGGACTAGCGGGAGGTCGAAGCGGGGAGCTGTTTTTT. It encodes CASSLQGLAGGRSGELFF.

The V gene is TRBV2, the J gene TRBJ1-2; D may be TRBD1 (5 bases). The germline CDR1 and CDR2 sequences are SNHLY and FYNNEI. V dropped 2 bases and J dropped 4 bases, with 11 bases sitting between them. The CDR3 is made up of 14 amino acids. CDR3 in amino acids: CASSENQGFYGYTF. CDR3 DNA: TGTGCCAGCAGTGAAAATCAGGGCTTCTATGGCTACACCTTC.

The chain has TRBV9 and TRBJ2-3, with 10 bases fitting TRBD2. Germline V CDR1 and CDR2: SGDLS, YYNGEE. Unmatched junction bases numbered 7, after V lost 0 bases and J lost 3 bases. The CDR3 is made up of 17 amino acids. This CDR3 is CASSVGILAGVTDTQYF. The DNA for the CDR3 is TGTGCCAGCAGCGTAGGTATTCTAGCGGGAGTTACAGATACGCAGTATTTT. Supplemented by reference TRBV9 and TRBJ2-3, the full variable domain reads DSGVTQTPKHLITATGQRVTLRCSPRSGDLSVYWYQQSLDQGLQFLIQYYNGEERAKGNILERFSAQQFPDLHSELNLSSLELGDSALYFCASSVGILAGVTDTQYFGPGTRLTVL.

The chain links TRBV27 to TRBJ1-3; no clear D gene. Per the germline V gene, CDR1 is MNHEY and CDR2 is SMNVEV (reference sequence). This CDR3 region has 16 residues. V lost 5 bases, J lost 0 bases, and 14 bases lay in between. The CDR3 spells CASSPLDSSSGNTIYF. As DNA, the CDR3 is TGTGCCAGCAGTCCCTTGGACTCGAGCTCTGGAAACACCATATATTTT.

This clone was recorded at least ten times. This rearrangement joins TRBV30 to TRBJ1-2; D may be TRBD1 (5 bases). The CDR3 runs 14 residues. The germline V and J ends were trimmed by 3 bases and 3 bases, with 14 bases remaining between them. Germline V lookup: CDR1 GTSNPN, CDR2 SVGIG (reference sequence). CDR3 in amino acids: CAWSRQGGDYGYTF. CDR3 bases: TGTGCCTGGAGCAGGCAGGGAGGGGACTATGGCTACACCTTC.

The rearrangement uses TRBV7-2 and TRBJ2-1; 11 positions agree with TRBD2. With 3 bases clipped from V and 4 bases from J, the junction kept 2 bases outside the gene matches. CDR1 SGHTA and CDR2 FQGNSA come from the germline V gene. The CDR3 runs 15 residues. CDR3: CASSLTSGDYNEQFF. The CDR3 region has the DNA TGTGCCAGCAGCTTGACTAGCGGGGATTACAATGAGCAGTTCTTC.

The CDR3 loop reads CASSSTGDTQYF. Here the CDR3 DNA reads TGTGCCAGCAGCTCTACGGGCGATACGCAGTATTTT. The rearrangement uses TRBV11-3 and TRBJ2-3; no definite D call. Per germline, CDR1 SGHNT and CDR2 YENEEA. There are 12 residues in the CDR3. V shed 4 bases and J shed 6 bases, with 8 bases lying between them.

This clone showed up just a few times. The CDR3 region has the DNA TGTGCCTGGGGTAGAGATAGCAATCAGCCCCAGCATTTT. Protein: CAWGRDSNQPQHF. The chain employs TRBV30 and TRBJ1-5; the D is unclear. In germline, CDR1 is GTSNPN, CDR2 SVGIG (reference sequence). The length of the CDR3 is 13 residues. V lost 5 bases and J 0 bases, leaving 8 bases between the germline ends. The variable domain in full, completed from reference TRBV30 and TRBJ1-5, reads SQTIHQWPATLVQPVGSPLSLECTVEGTSNPNLYWYRQAAGRGLQLLFYSVGIGQISSEVPQNLSASRPQDRQFILSSKKLLLSDSGFYLCAWGRDSNQPQHFGDGTRLSIL.

The genes are TRBV6-6 and TRBJ1-3, with 7 bases that match TRBD1. V was clipped by 7 bases and J by 2 bases; unmatched bases: 5. Germline loops: CDR1 MNHNY, CDR2 SVGAGI (reference sequence). This CDR3 contains 14 residues. The CDR3 DNA reads as TGTGCCAGCACCAGGGGGGGGCCTGGAAACACCATATATTTT. The encoded protein is CASTRGGPGNTIYF.

This chain joins TRBV2 and TRBJ1-1, with a tentative D call TRBD1 (5 bases). The CDR3 is 13 amino acids. CDR1 and CDR2 from the germline V gene are SNHLY and FYNNEI. V lost 5 bases and J lost 1, with 8 bases in between. In DNA form, the CDR3 reads TGTGCCAGCAGTAGAACAGGGAACACTGAAGCTTTCTTT. Amino acids: CASSRTGNTEAFF.

This rearrangement joins TRBV19 to TRBJ1-1; D remains ambiguous. This CDR3 spans 14 amino acids. V lost 8 bases and J 1 base, leaving 14 bases between the germline ends. CDR1 LNHDA and CDR2 SQIVND come from the germline V gene (reference sequence). CDR3 protein: CASRGIFPNTEAFF. DNA of the CDR3: TGTGCCAGTCGAGGGATTTTTCCGAACACTGAAGCTTTCTTT.

This chain joins TRBV18 and TRBJ2-7; maybe TRBD1 (5 bases). Germline values: CDR1 KGHSH, CDR2 LQKENI. V was clipped by 2 bases and J by 4 bases, with 9 bases between them. This CDR3 region has 13 residues. The CDR3 bases are TGTGCCAGCTCACCAGGGGCCAATTACGAGCAGTACTTC. Translating it yields CASSPGANYEQYF. The complete variable domain, with remaining parts taken from reference TRBV18 and TRBJ2-7, reads NAGVMQNPRHLVRRRGQEARLRCSPMKGHSHVYWYRQLPEEGLKFMVYLQKENIIDESGMPKERFSAEFPKEGPSILRIQQVVRGDSAAYFCASSPGANYEQYFGPGTRLTVT.

This clone has just one count. The chain employs TRBV18 and TRBJ1-2; the D gene is possibly TRBD1 (5 bases). V was pared by 5 bases and J by 4 bases, with 14 bases between. This CDR3 is 14 amino acids long. Germline CDR1 is KGHSH and CDR2 is LQKENI. CDR3: CASSAGTGPYGYTF. CDR3 coding DNA: TGTGCCAGCTCAGCCGGGACCGGACCCTATGGCTACACCTTC.

The V gene is TRBV10-3, the J gene TRBJ2-2; 8 bases agree with TRBD2. This CDR3 spans 17 amino acids. Germline assignment: CDR1 ENHRY and CDR2 SYGVKD. Germline trimming cut 2 bases from V and 7 bases from J; bases unmatched to any gene: 12. In DNA form, the CDR3 reads TGTGCCATCAGTGAGAGGGAAGCGGGAGATTTCGGCGGGGAGCTGTTTTTT. It is translated as CAISEREAGDFGGELFF.

This chain joins TRBV28 and TRBJ1-1; D is unclear. The germline V and J ends were trimmed by 5 bases and 7 bases, with 5 bases remaining between them. Germline V lookup: CDR1 MDHEN, CDR2 SYDVKM. The CDR3 runs 10 residues. The CDR3 DNA reads TGTGCCAGCAGTGCTTATGAAGCTTTCTTT. It is translated as CASSAYEAFF. The complete variable domain, with remaining parts taken from reference TRBV28 and TRBJ1-1, reads DVKVTQSSRYLVKRTGEKVFLECVQDMDHENMFWYRQDPGLGLRLIYFSYDVKMKEKGDIPEGYSVSREKKERFSLILESASTNQTSMYLCASSAYEAFFGQGTRLTVV.

The chain carries TRBV12-5 and TRBJ2-7; D is unresolved. V was clipped by 5 bases and J by 6 bases, with 14 bases between them. The germline V gene encodes CDR1 LGHNT and CDR2 FRNRAP. There are 13 residues in the CDR3. The CDR3 loop reads CASGPLLAPEQYV. CDR3 bases: TGTGCTAGTGGTCCCCTTTTGGCCCCCGAGCAGTACGTC.

The chain links TRBV28 to TRBJ2-7; either TRBD1 or TRBD2 may fit D (5 bases each). Trimming took off 6 bases at V and 3 bases at J, with 12 bases between the two ends. CDR3 length: 13 amino acids. Germline assignment: CDR1 MDHEN and CDR2 SYDVKM. The chain's CDR3 is CASRLGPIYEQYF. CDR3 nucleotides: TGTGCCAGCAGATTGGGACCTATCTACGAGCAGTACTTC. Using reference TRBV28 and TRBJ2-7 for the parts outside the CDR3, the full variable domain is DVKVTQSSRYLVKRTGEKVFLECVQDMDHENMFWYRQDPGLGLRLIYFSYDVKMKEKGDIPEGYSVSREKKERFSLILESASTNQTSMYLCASRLGPIYEQYFGPGTRLTVT.